This TCR beta chain appears in the sequencing data of a study of cytomegalovirus exposure and HLA in healthy donors. Trimming cost V 6 bases and J 3 bases, with 15 bases left between them. This CDR3 contains 15 residues. The germline CDR1 and CDR2 sequences are SEHNR and FQNEAQ (reference sequence). Study-level findings and limits: Rare TCR sequences predominated, though certain public TCRs were found in many donors. The study recorded 150 to 200 TCR beta chains that were cytomegalovirus-associated.

Regarding this clone: Its antigen is still unknown.

The data were produced by immunoSEQ multiplex PCR, yet TCRdb's version contains in-frame clones alone and is incomplete. This table holds 250,000 to 400,000 clones, approximately 88% found once. The material sequenced was PBMCs. The receptor was derived from a man under 40 in good health and CMV-seronegative. This chain links TRBV7-9 with TRBJ2-1; possibly TRBD1 for D (6 bases). In DNA, the CDR3 is TGTGCCAGCAGACAAACAGGACAGTACTACAATGAGCAGTTCTTC. As protein: CASRQTGQYYNEQFF.